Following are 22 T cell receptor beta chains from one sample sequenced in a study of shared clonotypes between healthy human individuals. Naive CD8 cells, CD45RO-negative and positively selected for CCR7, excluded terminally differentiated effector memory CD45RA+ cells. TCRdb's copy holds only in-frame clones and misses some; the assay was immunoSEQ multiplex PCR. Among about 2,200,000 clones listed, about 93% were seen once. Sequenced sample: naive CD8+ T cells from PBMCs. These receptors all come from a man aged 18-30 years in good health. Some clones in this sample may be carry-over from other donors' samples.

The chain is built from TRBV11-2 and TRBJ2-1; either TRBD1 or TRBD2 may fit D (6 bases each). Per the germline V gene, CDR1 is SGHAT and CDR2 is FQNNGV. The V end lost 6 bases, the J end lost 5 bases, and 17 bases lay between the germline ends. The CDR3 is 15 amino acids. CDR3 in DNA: TGTGCCAGCAGGCCGGGGGCTGCCCAAAACAATGAGCAGTTCTTC. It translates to CASRPGAAQNNEQFF.

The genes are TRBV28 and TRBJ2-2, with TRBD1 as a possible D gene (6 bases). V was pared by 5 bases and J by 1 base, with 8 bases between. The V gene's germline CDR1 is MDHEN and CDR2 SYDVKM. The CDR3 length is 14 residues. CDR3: CASSRQENTGELFF. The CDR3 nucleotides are TGTGCCAGCAGTCGACAGGAGAACACCGGGGAGCTGTTTTTT.

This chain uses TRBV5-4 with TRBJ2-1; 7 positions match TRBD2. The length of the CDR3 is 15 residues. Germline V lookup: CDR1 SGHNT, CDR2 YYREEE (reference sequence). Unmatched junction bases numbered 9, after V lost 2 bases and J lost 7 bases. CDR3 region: CASSFLAETGNEQFF. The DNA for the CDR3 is TGTGCCAGCAGCTTCCTAGCGGAAACCGGTAATGAGCAGTTCTTC.

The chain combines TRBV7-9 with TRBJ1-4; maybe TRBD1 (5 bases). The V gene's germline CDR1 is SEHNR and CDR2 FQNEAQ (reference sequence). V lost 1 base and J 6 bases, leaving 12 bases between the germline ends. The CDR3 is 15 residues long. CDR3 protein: CASSLVSGVYEKLFF. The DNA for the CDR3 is TGTGCCAGCAGCTTAGTATCGGGGGTTTATGAAAAACTGTTTTTT. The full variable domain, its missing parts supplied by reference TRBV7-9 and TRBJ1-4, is DTGVSQNPRHKITKRGQNVTFRCDPISEHNRLYWYRQTLGQGPEFLTYFQNEAQLEKSRLLSDRFSAERPKGSFSTLEIQRTEQGDSAMYLCASSLVSGVYEKLFFGSGTQLSVL.

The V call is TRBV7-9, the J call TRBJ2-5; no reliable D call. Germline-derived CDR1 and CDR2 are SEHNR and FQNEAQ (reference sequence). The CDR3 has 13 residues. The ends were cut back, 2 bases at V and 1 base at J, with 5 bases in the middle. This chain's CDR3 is CASSLPAQETQYF. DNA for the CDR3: TGTGCCAGCAGCTTACCCGCCCAAGAGACCCAGTACTTC.

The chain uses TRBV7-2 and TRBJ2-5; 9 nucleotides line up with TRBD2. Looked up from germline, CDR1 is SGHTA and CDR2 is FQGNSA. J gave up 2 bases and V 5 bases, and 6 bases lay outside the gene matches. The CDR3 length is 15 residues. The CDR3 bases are TGTGCCAGCAGCCCAGGGACTAGCAGTCAAGAGACCCAGTACTTC. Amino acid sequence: CASSPGTSSQETQYF. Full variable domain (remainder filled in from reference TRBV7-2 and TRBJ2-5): GAGVSQSPSNKVTEKGKDVELRCDPISGHTALYWYRQSLGQGLEFLIYFQGNSAPDKSGLPSDRFSAERTGGSVSTLTIQRTQQEDSAVYLCASSPGTSSQETQYFGPGTRLLVL.

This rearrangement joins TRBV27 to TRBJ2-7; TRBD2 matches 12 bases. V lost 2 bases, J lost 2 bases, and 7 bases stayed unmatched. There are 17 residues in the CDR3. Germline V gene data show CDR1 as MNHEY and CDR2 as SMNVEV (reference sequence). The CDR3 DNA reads TGTGCCAGCAGTTTAAGGTCTAGCGGGAGGGCTACCTACGAGCAGTACTTC. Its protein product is CASSLRSSGRATYEQYF.

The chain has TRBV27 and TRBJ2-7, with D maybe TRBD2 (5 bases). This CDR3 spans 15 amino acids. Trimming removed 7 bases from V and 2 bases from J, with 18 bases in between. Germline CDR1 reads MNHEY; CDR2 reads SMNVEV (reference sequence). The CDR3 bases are TGTGCCAGCAATACGCTAGCCGCCGATACCTACGAGCAGTACTTC. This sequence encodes CASNTLAADTYEQYF.

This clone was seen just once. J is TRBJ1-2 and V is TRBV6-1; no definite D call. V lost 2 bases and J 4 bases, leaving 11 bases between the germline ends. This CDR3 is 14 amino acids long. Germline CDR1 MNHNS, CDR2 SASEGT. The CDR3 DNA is TGTGCCAGCAGTGAAAGGCTCGGTGGCTATGGCTACACCTTC. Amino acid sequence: CASSERLGGYGYTF.

CDR3 sequence: CASGGTRPYNEQFF. In DNA, the CDR3 is TGTGCCAGCGGGGGGACTCGACCCTACAATGAGCAGTTCTTC. This rearrangement joins TRBV27 to TRBJ2-1; possibly TRBD2 for D (6 bases). The germline V gene has CDR1 MNHEY and CDR2 SMNVEV (reference sequence). V was clipped by 8 bases and J by 2 bases, with 13 bases between them. The CDR3 is 14 residues long.

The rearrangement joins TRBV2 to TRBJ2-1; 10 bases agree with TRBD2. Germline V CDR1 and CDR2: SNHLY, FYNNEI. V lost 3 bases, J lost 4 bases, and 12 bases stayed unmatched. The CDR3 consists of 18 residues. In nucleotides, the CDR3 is TGTGCCAGCAGTGAGGGGATAGGACTAGCGGCTTTTTACAATGAGCAGTTCTTC. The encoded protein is CASSEGIGLAAFYNEQFF.

CDR3 nucleotide sequence: TGCAGCGGAGTAGGACTAGCGGGGGAAGACTACAATGAGCAGTTCTTC. The encoded protein is CSGVGLAGEDYNEQFF. The chain links TRBV29-1 to TRBJ2-1, with 13 bases fitting TRBD2. Trimming at V came to 7 bases and at J to 3 bases, leaving 9 bases not matched to a gene. The length of the CDR3 is 16 residues. From germline, CDR1 is SQVTM and CDR2 ANQGSEA.

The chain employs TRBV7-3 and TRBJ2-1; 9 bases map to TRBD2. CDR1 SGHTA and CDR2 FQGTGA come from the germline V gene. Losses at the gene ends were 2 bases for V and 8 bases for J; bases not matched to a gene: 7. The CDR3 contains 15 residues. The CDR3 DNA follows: TGTGCCAGCAGCTTATCCGGCGGGAGGGCCCATGAGCAGTTCTTC. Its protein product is CASSLSGGRAHEQFF.

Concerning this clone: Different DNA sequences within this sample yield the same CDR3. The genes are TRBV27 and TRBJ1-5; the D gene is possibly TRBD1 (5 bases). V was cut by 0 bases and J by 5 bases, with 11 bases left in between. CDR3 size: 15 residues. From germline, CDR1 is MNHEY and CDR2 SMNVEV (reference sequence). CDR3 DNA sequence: TGTGCCAGCAGTTTATCGAGGGGAGGGGATCAGCCCCAGCATTTT. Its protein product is CASSLSRGGDQPQHF.

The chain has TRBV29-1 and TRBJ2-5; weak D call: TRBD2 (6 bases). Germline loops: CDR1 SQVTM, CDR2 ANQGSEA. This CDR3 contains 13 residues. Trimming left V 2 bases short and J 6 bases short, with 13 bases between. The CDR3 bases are TGCAGCGTTGAATGGGGGGTTTGGAAGACCCAGTACTTC. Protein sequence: CSVEWGVWKTQYF.

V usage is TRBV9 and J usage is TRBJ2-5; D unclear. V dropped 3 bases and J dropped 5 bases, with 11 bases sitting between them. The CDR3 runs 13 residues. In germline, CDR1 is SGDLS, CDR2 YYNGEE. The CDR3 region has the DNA TGTGCCAGCAGCGCCCCTAGGCATGAGACCCAGTACTTC. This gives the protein CASSAPRHETQYF.

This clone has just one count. The CDR3 sequence: CASSLGDRHNEQFF. CDR3 sequence (DNA): TGTGCCAGCAGCTTAGGGGATCGCCACAATGAGCAGTTCTTC. V and J are TRBV7-9 and TRBJ2-1; D is ambiguous. Germline V CDR1 and CDR2: SEHNR, FQNEAQ (reference sequence). Trimming took 1 base from V and 5 from J, leaving 9 bases between them. The CDR3 covers 14 residues.

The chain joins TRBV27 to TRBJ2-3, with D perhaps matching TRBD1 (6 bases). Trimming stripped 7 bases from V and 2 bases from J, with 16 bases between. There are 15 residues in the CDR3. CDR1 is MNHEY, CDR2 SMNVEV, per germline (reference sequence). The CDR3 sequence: CASKRLRDNTDTQYF. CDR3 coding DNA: TGTGCCAGCAAGAGACTCCGGGACAACACAGATACGCAGTATTTT.

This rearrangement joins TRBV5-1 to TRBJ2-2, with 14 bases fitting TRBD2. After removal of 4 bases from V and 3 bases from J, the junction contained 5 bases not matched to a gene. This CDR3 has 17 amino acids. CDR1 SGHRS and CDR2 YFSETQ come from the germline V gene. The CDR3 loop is CASSGGLAGVYTGELFF. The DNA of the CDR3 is TGCGCCAGCAGCGGGGGACTAGCGGGAGTGTACACCGGGGAGCTGTTTTTT. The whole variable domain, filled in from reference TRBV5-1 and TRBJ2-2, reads KAGVTQTPRYLIKTRGQQVTLSCSPISGHRSVSWYQQTPGQGLQFLFEYFSETQRNKGNFPGRFSGRQFSNSRSEMNVSTLELGDSALYLCASSGGLAGVYTGELFFGEGSRLTVL.

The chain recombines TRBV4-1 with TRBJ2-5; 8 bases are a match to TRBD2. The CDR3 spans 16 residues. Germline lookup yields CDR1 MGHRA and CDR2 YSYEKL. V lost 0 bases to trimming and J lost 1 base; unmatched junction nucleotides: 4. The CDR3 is CASSQERAGAQETQYF. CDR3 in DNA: TGCGCCAGCAGCCAAGAGAGAGCGGGGGCCCAAGAGACCCAGTACTTC.

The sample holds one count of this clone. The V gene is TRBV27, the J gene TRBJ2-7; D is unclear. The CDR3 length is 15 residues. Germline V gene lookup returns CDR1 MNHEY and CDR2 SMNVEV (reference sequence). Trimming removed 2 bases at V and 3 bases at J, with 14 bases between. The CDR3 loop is CASSLGVTPNYEQYF. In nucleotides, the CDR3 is TGTGCCAGCAGTTTAGGAGTGACCCCCAACTACGAGCAGTACTTC.

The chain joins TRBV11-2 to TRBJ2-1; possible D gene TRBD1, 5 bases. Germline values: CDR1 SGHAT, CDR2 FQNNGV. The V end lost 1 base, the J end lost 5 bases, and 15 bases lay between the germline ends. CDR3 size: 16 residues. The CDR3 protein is CASSLVRRGSNNEQFF. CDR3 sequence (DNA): TGTGCCAGCAGCTTAGTTAGAAGGGGATCCAACAATGAGCAGTTCTTC.